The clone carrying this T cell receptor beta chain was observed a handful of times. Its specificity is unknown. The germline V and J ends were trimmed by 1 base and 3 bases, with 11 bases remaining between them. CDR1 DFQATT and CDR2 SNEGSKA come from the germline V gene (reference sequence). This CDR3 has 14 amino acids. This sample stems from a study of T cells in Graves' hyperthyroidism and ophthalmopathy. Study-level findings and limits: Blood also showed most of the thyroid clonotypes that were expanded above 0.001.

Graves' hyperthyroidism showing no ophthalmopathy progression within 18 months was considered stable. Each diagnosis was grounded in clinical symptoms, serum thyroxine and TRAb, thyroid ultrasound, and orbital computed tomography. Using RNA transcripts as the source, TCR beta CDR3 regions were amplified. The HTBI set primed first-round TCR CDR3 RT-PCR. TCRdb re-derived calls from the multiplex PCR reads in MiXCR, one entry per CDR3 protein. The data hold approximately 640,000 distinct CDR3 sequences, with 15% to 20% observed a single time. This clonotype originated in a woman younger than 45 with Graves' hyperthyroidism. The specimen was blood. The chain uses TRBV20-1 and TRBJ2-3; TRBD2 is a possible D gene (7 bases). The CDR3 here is CSARVQGGTDTQYF. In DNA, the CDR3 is TGCAGTGCTAGAGTACAGGGAGGGACAGATACGCAGTATTTT.